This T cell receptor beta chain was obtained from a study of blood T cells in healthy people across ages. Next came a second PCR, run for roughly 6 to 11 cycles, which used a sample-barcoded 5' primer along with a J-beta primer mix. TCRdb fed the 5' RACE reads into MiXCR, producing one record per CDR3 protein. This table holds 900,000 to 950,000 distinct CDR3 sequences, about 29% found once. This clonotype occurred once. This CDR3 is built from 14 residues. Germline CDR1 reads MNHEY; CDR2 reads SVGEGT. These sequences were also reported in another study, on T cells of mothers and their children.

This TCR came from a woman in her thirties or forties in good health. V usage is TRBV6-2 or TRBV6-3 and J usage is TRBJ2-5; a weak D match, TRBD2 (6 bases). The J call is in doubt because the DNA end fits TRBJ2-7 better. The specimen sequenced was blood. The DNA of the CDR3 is TGTGCCAGCAGTTGGACGGGGACTGAAGGCGAGCAGTACTTC. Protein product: CASSWTGTEGEQYF.